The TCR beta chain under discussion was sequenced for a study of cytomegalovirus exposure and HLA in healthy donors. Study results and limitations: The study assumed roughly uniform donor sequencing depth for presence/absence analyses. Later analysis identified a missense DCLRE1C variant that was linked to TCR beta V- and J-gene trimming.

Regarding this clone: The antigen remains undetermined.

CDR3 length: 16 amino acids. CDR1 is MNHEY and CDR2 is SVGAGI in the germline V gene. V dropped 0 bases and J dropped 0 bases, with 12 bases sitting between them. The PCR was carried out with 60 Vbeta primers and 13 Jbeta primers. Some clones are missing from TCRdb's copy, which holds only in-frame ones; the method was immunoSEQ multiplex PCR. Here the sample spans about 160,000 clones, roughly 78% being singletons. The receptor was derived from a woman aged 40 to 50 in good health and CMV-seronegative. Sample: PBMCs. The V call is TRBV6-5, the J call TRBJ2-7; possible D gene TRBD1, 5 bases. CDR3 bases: TGTGCCAGCAGTTACTCGCGATTGGGGCGCTCCTACGAGCAGTACTTC. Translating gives CASSYSRLGRSYEQYF.